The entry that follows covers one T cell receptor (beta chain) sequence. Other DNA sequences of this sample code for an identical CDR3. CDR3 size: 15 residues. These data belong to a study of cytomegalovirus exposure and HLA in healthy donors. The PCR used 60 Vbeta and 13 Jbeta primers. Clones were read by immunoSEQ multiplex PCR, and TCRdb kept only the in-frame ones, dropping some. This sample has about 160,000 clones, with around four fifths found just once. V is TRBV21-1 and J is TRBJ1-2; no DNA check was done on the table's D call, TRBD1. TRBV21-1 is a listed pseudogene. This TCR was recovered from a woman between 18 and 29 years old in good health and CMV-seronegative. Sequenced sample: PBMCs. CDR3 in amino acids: CASSKKCGTDYGYTF. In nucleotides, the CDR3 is TGCGCCAGCAGCAAGAAGTGCGGGACAGATTATGGCTACACCTTC.